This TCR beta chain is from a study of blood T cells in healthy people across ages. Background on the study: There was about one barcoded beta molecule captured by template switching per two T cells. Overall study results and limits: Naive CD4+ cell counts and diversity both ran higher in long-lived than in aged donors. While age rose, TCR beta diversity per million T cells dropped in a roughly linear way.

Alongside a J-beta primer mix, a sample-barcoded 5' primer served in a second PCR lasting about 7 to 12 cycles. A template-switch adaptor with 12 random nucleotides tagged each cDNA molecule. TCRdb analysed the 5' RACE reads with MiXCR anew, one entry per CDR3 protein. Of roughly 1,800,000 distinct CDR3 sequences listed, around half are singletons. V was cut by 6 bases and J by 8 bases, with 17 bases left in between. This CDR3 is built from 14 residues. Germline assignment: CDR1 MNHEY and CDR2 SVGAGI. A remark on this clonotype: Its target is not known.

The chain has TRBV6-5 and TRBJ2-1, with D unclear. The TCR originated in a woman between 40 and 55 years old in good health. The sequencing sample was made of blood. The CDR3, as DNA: TGTGCCAGCAGCCGACGGAGCAGGTACGATGAGCAGTTCTTC. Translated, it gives CASSRRSRYDEQFF.